The rows below give T cell receptor beta chains drawn from one sample of a study of blood T cell repertoires in COVID-19. Sequenced by immunoSEQ multiplex PCR; TCRdb stores in-frame clones only, minus some. The sample has 200,000 to 250,000 clones; 86% are singletons. The sequenced sample consisted of peripheral blood. The receptor set was obtained from a woman of 80 years or more with COVID-19, enrolled during active disease. CDR3s include the opening cysteine and the closing phenylalanine or tryptophan. Fields, in order: CDR3 protein, CDR3 DNA, J gene, V gene, clone size, CDR3 length, D gene. D genes are given only for firm matches. Size tells how often a clone was seen (once, few, many) or the class of an expanded clone, and some rows leave it out.

CDR3: CAISEHNRGATEAFF; DNA: TGTGCCATCAGTGAGCACAATCGAGGAGCCACTGAAGCTTTCTTT; J: TRBJ1-1; V: TRBV10-3; size: NA; length: 15; D: NA
CDR3: CASSSSGRAGDEKLFF; DNA: TGTGCCAGCAGTTCCTCGGGGAGGGCGGGGGATGAAAAACTGTTTTTT; J: TRBJ1-4; V: TRBV28; size: NA; length: 16; D: NA
CDR3: CASSRTGHYTF; DNA: TGTGCCAGCAGTCGGACAGGGCACTACACCTTC; J: TRBJ1-2; V: TRBV25-1; size: NA; length: 11; D: TRBD1
CDR3: CATSERSGTAAYQPQHF; DNA: TGTGCCACCAGTGAGCGATCCGGGACAGCGGCCTATCAGCCCCAGCATTTT; J: TRBJ1-5; V: TRBV24-1; size: NA; length: 17; D: TRBD1
CDR3: CASSYSGISGNTIYF; DNA: TGTGCCAGCAGTTACTCGGGCATTTCTGGAAACACCATATATTTT; J: TRBJ1-3; V: TRBV6-5; size: NA; length: 15; D: NA
CDR3: CASSSPPSDQPQHF; DNA: TGTGCCAGCAGTTCCCCCCCGTCTGATCAGCCCCAGCATTTT; J: TRBJ1-5; V: TRBV6-2/TRBV6-3; size: NA; length: 14; D: NA
CDR3: CASRTGGIYEKLFF; DNA: TGCGCCAGCAGGACAGGGGGCATATATGAAAAACTGTTTTTT; J: TRBJ1-4; V: TRBV5-1; size: NA; length: 14; D: TRBD1
CDR3: CASSQTGQPMGYTF; DNA: TGCGCCAGCAGCCAAACCGGACAGCCTATGGGCTACACCTTC; J: TRBJ1-2; V: TRBV4-1; size: NA; length: 14; D: NA
CDR3: CASSSSSGTGDGYTF; DNA: TGTGCCAGCAGCTCGTCCTCGGGGACAGGCGATGGCTACACCTTC; J: TRBJ1-2; V: TRBV5-5; size: once; length: 15; D: TRBD1
CDR3: CASSTPSLYGYTF; DNA: TGTGCCAGTAGTACTCCCAGTCTCTATGGCTACACCTTC; J: TRBJ1-2; V: TRBV19; size: NA; length: 13; D: NA
CDR3: CASSSRGGSGERTDTQYF; DNA: TGCGCCAGCAGCTCCCGTGGAGGTAGCGGGGAACGCACAGATACGCAGTATTTT; J: TRBJ2-3; V: TRBV5-1; size: many; length: 18; D: TRBD2
CDR3: CASSPPAKKRETQYF; DNA: TGTGCCAGCTCACCACCGGCTAAAAAGAGGGAGACCCAGTACTTC; J: TRBJ2-5; V: TRBV18; size: NA; length: 15; D: NA
CDR3: CASSQDSGQGLGTQYF; DNA: TGTGCCAGCAGCCAAGACTCGGGTCAGGGTTTGGGTACGCAGTATTTT; J: TRBJ2-3; V: TRBV9; size: NA; length: 16; D: NA
CDR3: CASSHNQRGSPLHF; DNA: TGTGCCAGCAGCCATAACCAAAGGGGTTCACCCCTCCACTTT; J: TRBJ1-6; V: TRBV3-1/TRBV3-2; size: NA; length: 14; D: NA
CDR3: CASSQESRAQEQFF; DNA: TGCGCCAGCAGCCAAGAGTCCAGGGCCCAAGAGCAGTTCTTC; J: TRBJ2-1; V: TRBV4-3; size: NA; length: 14; D: NA
CDR3: CASSKPQSNEQFF; DNA: TGTGCCAGCAGTAAACCCCAGTCCAATGAGCAGTTCTTC; J: TRBJ2-1; V: TRBV6-5; size: NA; length: 13; D: NA
CDR3: CASSQDFPSTIYF; DNA: TGCGCCAGCAGCCAAGACTTTCCGAGCACCATATATTTT; J: TRBJ1-3; V: TRBV4-3; size: NA; length: 13; D: NA
CDR3: CASSFGGDSGNTIYF; DNA: TGTGCCAGCAGCTTCGGAGGGGACTCTGGAAACACCATATATTTT; J: TRBJ1-3; V: TRBV7-9; size: NA; length: 15; D: NA
CDR3: CASSEIGAGFAPDTQYF; DNA: TGTGCCAGCAGTGAGATAGGGGCAGGGTTTGCTCCGGATACGCAGTATTTT; J: TRBJ2-3; V: TRBV6-1; size: NA; length: 17; D: NA
CDR3: CASSSPSGGKNTGELFF; DNA: TGTGCCAGCAGCTCTCCTAGCGGGGGGAAGAACACCGGGGAGCTGTTTTTT; J: TRBJ2-2; V: TRBV7-3; size: NA; length: 17; D: TRBD2
CDR3: CASSLAGGPYEQYF; DNA: TGTGCCAGCAGTTTAGCGGGGGGGCCCTACGAGCAGTACTTC; J: TRBJ2-7; V: TRBV6-5; size: NA; length: 14; D: TRBD2
CDR3: CASSPEESGYGYTF; DNA: TGTGCCAGCTCACCGGAGGAGTCGGGATATGGCTACACCTTC; J: TRBJ1-2; V: TRBV18; size: NA; length: 14; D: NA
CDR3: CASSGGSSSSYEQYF; DNA: TGTGCCAGCAGTGGCGGGTCATCGAGCTCCTACGAGCAGTACTTC; J: TRBJ2-7; V: TRBV28; size: once; length: 15; D: NA
CDR3: CSVTDRNNYGYTF; DNA: TGCAGCGTTACGGACAGGAACAACTATGGCTACACCTTC; J: TRBJ1-2; V: TRBV29-1; size: NA; length: 13; D: TRBD1
CDR3: CASSSNRGNYNSPLHF; DNA: TGTGCCAGCAGTTCAAATAGAGGGAATTATAATTCACCCCTCCACTTT; J: TRBJ1-6; V: TRBV27; size: once; length: 16; D: NA
CDR3: CASSLHEGVADTQYF; DNA: TGTGCCAGCAGCCTCCATGAGGGGGTTGCAGATACGCAGTATTTT; J: TRBJ2-3; V: TRBV9; size: NA; length: 15; D: NA
CDR3: CASSLYGTSGNQETQYF; DNA: TGTGCCAGCAGCTTATACGGTACTAGCGGGAATCAAGAGACCCAGTACTTC; J: TRBJ2-5; V: TRBV7-2; size: NA; length: 17; D: TRBD2
CDR3: CASSSGQFYGYTF; DNA: TGTGCCAGCAGCTCGGGACAGTTCTATGGCTACACCTTC; J: TRBJ1-2; V: TRBV7-6; size: once; length: 13; D: TRBD1
CDR3: CASSPGGGNTIYF; DNA: TGTGCCAGCAGCCCGGGAGGCGGAAACACCATATATTTT; J: TRBJ1-3; V: TRBV7-9; size: NA; length: 13; D: NA
CDR3: CASSQDISGQQETQYF; DNA: TGTGCCAGCAGCCAAGATATATCGGGACAGCAAGAGACCCAGTACTTC; J: TRBJ2-5; V: TRBV4-2; size: NA; length: 16; D: TRBD1
CDR3: CASSSLLTGMGSPLHF; DNA: TGCGCCAGCAGCTCTCTTTTGACAGGGATGGGATCACCCCTCCACTTT; J: TRBJ1-6; V: TRBV5-1; size: NA; length: 16; D: TRBD1
CDR3: CASSPGQGYGYTF; DNA: TGTGCCAGTAGCCCAGGACAGGGCTATGGCTACACCTTC; J: TRBJ1-2; V: TRBV19; size: NA; length: 13; D: TRBD1
CDR3: CASSKALDSGGGNTGELFF; DNA: TGTGCCAGCAGCAAAGCGCTGGATAGCGGGGGGGGAAACACCGGGGAGCTGTTTTTT; J: TRBJ2-2; V: TRBV21-1; size: once; length: 19; D: NA
CDR3: CATSGGQRSQPQHF; DNA: TGTGCCACCAGTGGAGGACAAAGAAGTCAGCCCCAGCATTTT; J: TRBJ1-5; V: TRBV24-1; size: NA; length: 14; D: NA
CDR3: CASSWTGRETQYF; DNA: TGTGCCAGCAGCTGGACAGGGAGGGAGACCCAGTACTTC; J: TRBJ2-5; V: TRBV3-1/TRBV3-2; size: NA; length: 13; D: TRBD1
CDR3: CASSQRSVASTDTQYF; DNA: TGTGCCAGCAGCCAGAGAAGCGTTGCTAGCACAGATACGCAGTATTTT; J: TRBJ2-3; V: TRBV3-1/TRBV3-2; size: NA; length: 16; D: NA
CDR3: CASSQDLGDGGQSEKLFF; DNA: TGTGCCAGCAGCCAAGATCTTGGGGACGGGGGTCAAAGTGAAAAACTGTTTTTT; J: TRBJ1-4; V: TRBV4-2; size: NA; length: 18; D: NA
CDR3: CSATSGDINEQFF; DNA: TGCAGCGCGACTAGCGGTGACATTAATGAGCAGTTCTTC; J: TRBJ2-1; V: TRBV29-1; size: NA; length: 13; D: TRBD2
CDR3: CSASTQGLSNQPQHF; DNA: TGCAGTGCTAGTACGCAGGGACTTAGCAATCAGCCCCAGCATTTT; J: TRBJ1-5; V: TRBV20-1; size: few; length: 15; D: NA
CDR3: CASSTASFGEKLFF; DNA: TGTGCCAGCAGCACAGCTTCCTTCGGTGAAAAACTGTTTTTT; J: TRBJ1-4; V: TRBV28; size: NA; length: 14; D: NA
CDR3: CASSQDQTDSGNTIYF; DNA: TGTGCCAGCAGCCAAGATCAAACAGACTCTGGAAACACCATATATTTT; J: TRBJ1-3; V: TRBV4-2; size: NA; length: 16; D: NA
CDR3: CASSLTFSNEQFF; DNA: TGTGCCAGCAGCTTAACGTTCAGCAATGAGCAGTTCTTC; J: TRBJ2-1; V: TRBV11-3; size: NA; length: 13; D: NA
CDR3: CASLSPVKNEQYF; DNA: TGTGCCAGCTTGAGTCCCGTAAAGAACGAGCAGTACTTC; J: TRBJ2-7; V: TRBV6-5; size: NA; length: 13; D: NA
CDR3: CASSSRGRSEKLFF; DNA: TGTGCCAGCAGCTCCAGGGGGCGAAGTGAAAAACTGTTTTTT; J: TRBJ1-4; V: TRBV7-2; size: once; length: 14; D: TRBD1
CDR3: CASSVDNRPNSPLHF; DNA: TGTGCCAGCAGCGTAGATAACAGGCCTAATTCACCCCTCCACTTT; J: TRBJ1-6; V: TRBV9; size: NA; length: 15; D: NA
CDR3: CASSQGRVNNEQFF; DNA: TGCGCCAGCAGCCAAGGGAGGGTTAACAATGAGCAGTTCTTC; J: TRBJ2-1; V: TRBV4-3; size: NA; length: 14; D: NA